The entry that follows covers one T cell receptor (beta chain) sequence. Libraries were prepared by immunoSEQ multiplex PCR; TCRdb keeps only in-frame clonotypes and omits some of them. The profile covers approximately 100,000 clones, with around 94% appearing a single time and 5% to 6% taken by the ten largest. The record originates from a study of blood T cell repertoires in COVID-19. The V gene's germline CDR1 is SEHNR and CDR2 FQNEAQ (reference sequence). The CDR3 totals 13 residues. The V end was cut by 8 bases, the J end by 4 bases, with 11 bases between. The receptor comes from a man in his fifties with active COVID-19. The chain recombines TRBV7-9 with TRBJ1-4; no firm D call. The sequenced sample consisted of peripheral blood. The CDR3 spells CASGIYSNEKLFF. Written as DNA, the CDR3 is TGTGCCAGCGGTATCTATAGTAATGAAAAACTGTTTTTT.